The 31 T cell receptor beta chains in this list originate from one sample, sequenced in a study of blood T cell repertoires in COVID-19. Libraries were prepared by immunoSEQ multiplex PCR; TCRdb keeps only in-frame clonotypes and omits some of them. The sample carries 16,000 or so clones, 89% recorded once. Sequenced: peripheral blood. The receptors were sampled from a man older than 75 with acute or convalescent COVID-19.

The chain has TRBV4-1 and TRBJ2-5, with D unclear. This CDR3 is 14 amino acids long. The germline gives CDR1 MGHRA, CDR2 YSYEKL. V lost 5 bases and J lost 4, with 14 bases in between. The CDR3 bases are TGCGCCAGCAGCTCGTCCCCAGGTCGAGAGACCCAGTACTTC. Protein: CASSSSPGRETQYF.

The chain uses TRBV19 and TRBJ1-5; D may be TRBD1 (5 bases). Germline V gene data show CDR1 as LNHDA and CDR2 as SQIVND (reference sequence). This CDR3 spans 13 amino acids. Between the trimmed V and J ends, which lost 5 bases and 6 bases, there was a span of 11 bases. CDR3 protein: CASSVGGGQPQHF. For the CDR3, the DNA is TGTGCCAGTAGTGTCGGGGGTGGTCAGCCCCAGCATTTT.

The chain uses TRBV7-2 and TRBJ1-5; the D gene is possibly TRBD1 (6 bases). Trimming stripped 3 bases from V and 4 bases from J, with 13 bases between. CDR3 length equals 15 residues. Germline V gene lookup returns CDR1 SGHTA and CDR2 FQGNSA. Written as DNA, the CDR3 is TGTGCCAGCAGCTTCGTCCAGGGGTTGAATCAGCCCCAGCATTTT. Translation gives CASSFVQGLNQPQHF.

The chain joins TRBV7-9 to TRBJ2-3; TRBD1 is a possible D gene (7 bases). The CDR3 is 15 residues long. Germline CDR1 and CDR2: SEHNR and FQNEAQ (reference sequence). The V and J ends lost 7 bases and 2 bases respectively, with 16 bases between them. CDR3 amino acids: CASNSGGGVTDTQYF. CDR3 DNA sequence: TGTGCCAGCAACTCAGGGGGAGGAGTCACAGATACGCAGTATTTT.

The chain has TRBV3-1 (or the pseudogene TRBV3-2) and TRBJ2-1; 11 nucleotides match TRBD1. The CDR3 contains 15 residues. V shed 1 base and J 6 bases; nucleotides not matched to a gene: 2. Germline V gene sequence: CDR1 LGHDT, CDR2 YNNKEL (reference sequence). CDR3 DNA: TGTGCCAGCAGCCAAGCCGGGACAGGGGGCAATGAGCAGTTCTTC. This encodes CASSQAGTGGNEQFF.

The J gene is TRBJ1-1, the V gene TRBV3-1 (or the pseudogene TRBV3-2), with D possibly TRBD1 on 6 matching bases. Germline CDR1 reads LGHDT; CDR2 reads YNNKEL (reference sequence). This CDR3 region has 15 residues. Trimming took off 1 base at V and 4 bases at J, with 13 bases between the two ends. CDR3 sequence: CASSQGYRVLTEAFF. The CDR3 region has the DNA TGTGCCAGCAGCCAAGGCTACAGGGTTCTCACTGAAGCTTTCTTT.

The rearrangement joins TRBV5-4 to TRBJ1-1, with D unresolved. Trimming removed 1 base at V and 0 bases at J, with 4 bases between. This CDR3 is built from 13 residues. Germline-derived CDR1 and CDR2 are SGHNT and YYREEE (reference sequence). The CDR3 here is CASSLSMNTEAFF. In DNA form, the CDR3 reads TGTGCCAGCAGCTTGAGCATGAACACTGAAGCTTTCTTT. Filled out from reference TRBV5-4 and TRBJ1-1, the complete variable domain reads ETGVTQSPTHLIKTRGQQVTLRCSSQSGHNTVSWYQQALGQGPQFIFQYYREEENGRGNFPPRFSGLQFPNYSSELNVNALELDDSALYLCASSLSMNTEAFFGQGTRLTVV.

The V call is TRBV19, the J call TRBJ2-7; 12 bases match TRBD2. Germline V gene data show CDR1 as LNHDA and CDR2 as SQIVND (reference sequence). Unmatched junction bases numbered 8, after V lost 5 bases and J lost 6 bases. The CDR3 has 15 amino acids. The CDR3: CASSPGLAGFREQYF. Here the CDR3 DNA reads TGTGCCAGTAGTCCGGGACTAGCGGGTTTTCGCGAGCAGTACTTC.

The DNA for the CDR3 is TGTGCCAGCTCACCAGGACAGGTGGACACTGAAGCTTTCTTT. This encodes CASSPGQVDTEAFF. The V call is TRBV18, the J call TRBJ1-1; 7 nucleotides agree with TRBD1. This CDR3 contains 14 residues. Germline-derived CDR1 and CDR2 are KGHSH and LQKENI. Trimming took 2 bases from V and 3 from J; bases not matched to a gene: 3.

This chain joins TRBV5-1 and TRBJ1-1, with 9 nucleotides matching TRBD1. The junction had 15 bases not matched to a gene; V was cut back by 3 bases and J by 6 bases. The CDR3 totals 17 residues. Germline V CDR1 and CDR2: SGHRS, YFSETQ. DNA for the CDR3: TGCGCCAGCAGCTACCGGGACAGGGTGAAGGAGTTCGCTGAAGCTTTCTTT. It translates to CASSYRDRVKEFAEAFF.

Regarding this clone: One junction end does not reproduce the germline sequence, and a read error may be involved. The J gene is TRBJ2-7, the V gene TRBV2; no reliable D call. CDR3 length: 13 amino acids. Germline V gene sequence: CDR1 SNHLY, CDR2 FYNNEI. CDR3 DNA sequence: TGTGCCAGCAGGGAAGACCCCTGGAGCGAGCAGTACTTC. Protein sequence: CASREDPWSEQYF.

The chain links TRBV4-2 to TRBJ2-3, with no clear D. V was trimmed by 0 bases and J by 2 bases, leaving 6 bases between them. The germline CDR1 and CDR2 sequences are LGHNA and YNFKEQ. CDR3 size: 14 residues. CDR3 protein: CASSQESITDTQYF. CDR3 nucleotide sequence: TGTGCCAGCAGCCAAGAGAGTATCACAGATACGCAGTATTTT.

A single count supports this clone. V is TRBV20-1 and J is TRBJ1-4, with D tentatively TRBD1 (6 bases). V was pared by 7 bases and J by 8 bases, with 11 bases between. CDR1 is DFQATT, CDR2 SNEGSKA, per germline (reference sequence). This CDR3 is 11 amino acids long. The CDR3, as DNA: TGCAGTGTCCAGGGGAGCGAAAAACTGTTTTTT. As protein: CSVQGSEKLFF.

The chain combines TRBV18 with TRBJ1-1; a possible D gene is TRBD1 (6 bases). CDR1 is KGHSH, CDR2 LQKENI, per germline. This CDR3 region has 13 residues. The V gene lost 3 bases and the J gene lost 4 bases, with 9 bases spanning the gap. The CDR3 DNA sequence: TGTGCCAGCTCACCGACAGGTGTCACTGAAGCTTTCTTT. It translates to CASSPTGVTEAFF.

The CDR3 here is CASSQVRGGTEAFF. DNA of the CDR3: TGTGCCAGCAGCCAAGTGAGAGGGGGCACTGAAGCTTTCTTT. The V gene is TRBV14, the J gene TRBJ1-1; D might be TRBD1 (6 bases). This CDR3 has 14 residues. Trimming pared 1 base from V and 4 bases from J, leaving 10 bases between. Germline V gene lookup returns CDR1 SGHDN and CDR2 FVKESK.

The chain couples TRBV20-1 to TRBJ2-4; TRBD1 is a possible D gene (5 bases). The CDR3 totals 14 residues. V was pared by 4 bases and J by 6 bases, with 16 bases between. CDR1 is DFQATT, CDR2 SNEGSKA, per germline (reference sequence). The CDR3 here is CSATDSERINIQYF. The CDR3 DNA reads as TGCAGTGCTACTGACAGTGAGAGGATAAACATTCAGTACTTC.

V usage is TRBV6-5 and J usage is TRBJ2-7; perhaps TRBD2 as D (5 bases). The CDR3 extends over 13 amino acids. Trimming removed 6 bases at V and 0 bases at J, with 9 bases between. Germline V gives CDR1 MNHEY, CDR2 SVGAGI. CDR3 sequence reads: CASRDGNSYEQYF. CDR3 coding DNA: TGTGCCAGCAGGGACGGGAACTCCTACGAGCAGTACTTC.

This CDR3 reads CASSPSPGQGASNYGYTF. Written as DNA, the CDR3 is TGTGCCAGCAGCCCAAGCCCGGGACAGGGGGCTTCTAACTATGGCTACACCTTC. The chain joins TRBV3-1 (or the pseudogene TRBV3-2) to TRBJ1-2; 12 bases agree with TRBD1. The V segment lost 4 bases and the J segment 0 bases; nucleotides outside the gene matches: 9. This CDR3 has 18 residues. Germline CDR1 LGHDT, CDR2 YNNKEL (reference sequence).

The chain combines TRBV2 with TRBJ2-4; the match to TRBD2 covers 9 bases. The CDR3 has 16 residues. Germline assignment: CDR1 SNHLY and CDR2 FYNNEI. J was trimmed by 6 bases and V by 6 bases; bases with no gene match: 12. CDR3 DNA sequence: TGTGCCAGCAGAGGGTTAGCGGGGGAGCATGGAAACATTCAGTACTTC. Translating it yields CASRGLAGEHGNIQYF.

This chain joins TRBV2 and TRBJ1-5; D may be TRBD1 (5 bases). Trimming took off 8 bases at V and 5 bases at J, with 13 bases between the two ends. The CDR3 spans 13 residues. In germline, CDR1 is SNHLY, CDR2 FYNNEI. The DNA of the CDR3 is TGTGCCAGCCGATGGGGGGTTGATCAGCCCCAGCATTTT. This sequence encodes CASRWGVDQPQHF.

This chain connects TRBV5-4 to TRBJ2-2, with D possibly TRBD2 on 6 matching bases. The CDR3 loop spans 15 amino acids. The V end lost 1 base, the J end lost 1 base, and 8 bases lay between the germline ends. Looked up from germline, CDR1 is SGHNT and CDR2 is YYREEE (reference sequence). The CDR3 is CASSLQAGNTGELFF. The CDR3 nucleotides read TGTGCCAGCAGCTTGCAAGCGGGGAACACCGGGGAGCTGTTTTTT.

The chain links TRBV30 to TRBJ1-6; 9 bases fit TRBD1. The CDR3 runs to 14 residues. Germline V gene data show CDR1 as GTSNPN and CDR2 as SVGIG (reference sequence). The ends lost 2 bases at V and 10 bases at J; junction bases unmatched: 6. This CDR3 is CAWSPGQGYSPLHF. The CDR3 coding sequence is TGTGCCTGGAGTCCAGGACAGGGGTACTCACCCCTCCACTTT.

The rearrangement uses TRBV9 and TRBJ2-2; 9 bases line up with TRBD2. V was clipped by 3 bases and J by 4 bases; unmatched bases: 7. This CDR3 is 16 amino acids long. Germline V CDR1 and CDR2: SGDLS, YYNGEE. The CDR3 DNA follows: TGTGCCAGCAGCGACGCGGGAGGGCCCAGCACCGGGGAGCTGTTTTTT. Protein sequence: CASSDAGGPSTGELFF. Variable domain in full (rest from reference TRBV9 and TRBJ2-2): DSGVTQTPKHLITATGQRVTLRCSPRSGDLSVYWYQQSLDQGLQFLIQYYNGEERAKGNILERFSAQQFPDLHSELNLSSLELGDSALYFCASSDAGGPSTGELFFGEGSRLTVL.

This clone was counted a single time. The chain employs TRBV5-1 and TRBJ1-1, with D unclear. Trimming took off 0 bases at V and 4 bases at J, with 10 bases between the two ends. Germline lookup yields CDR1 SGHRS and CDR2 YFSETQ. This CDR3 spans 14 amino acids. DNA for the CDR3: TGCGCCAGCAGCTTGGCCGGCGGCGGCACTGAAGCTTTCTTT. It is translated as CASSLAGGGTEAFF.

V is TRBV24-1 and J is TRBJ2-5; D might be TRBD1 (5 bases). V dropped 4 bases and J dropped 4 bases, with 12 bases sitting between them. The CDR3 totals 14 residues. The germline CDR1 and CDR2 sequences are KGHDR and SFDVKD. In DNA form, the CDR3 reads TGTGCCACCAGTGAATCAGGGTCAGGAGAGACCCAGTACTTC. Its protein is CATSESGSGETQYF.

This sequence joins TRBV6-5 and TRBJ1-5, with a possible D match to TRBD1 (5 bases). V lost 8 bases to trimming and J lost 0 bases, with 8 bases between them. The CDR3 contains 13 residues. CDR1 and CDR2 (germline): MNHEY, SVGAGI. This chain's CDR3 is CASGAYSNQPQHF. CDR3 DNA: TGTGCCAGCGGGGCATATAGCAATCAGCCCCAGCATTTT.

V usage is TRBV28 and J usage is TRBJ1-2; 7 nucleotides match TRBD1. The junction had 9 bases not matched to a gene; V was cut back by 6 bases and J by 5 bases. CDR1 is MDHEN, CDR2 SYDVKM, per germline. This CDR3 has 14 amino acids. The CDR3 sequence is CASSPEQGWYGYTF. The CDR3 DNA is TGTGCCAGCAGCCCCGAACAGGGGTGGTATGGCTACACCTTC.

The chain is built from TRBV5-6 and TRBJ1-1; D is undetermined. V was clipped by 4 bases and J by 1 base, with 14 bases between them. Germline V gene lookup returns CDR1 SGHDT and CDR2 YYEEEE. CDR3 length equals 15 residues. The CDR3 DNA is TGTGCCAGCAGCCTCCGGGGTGCGGGGAACACTGAAGCTTTCTTT. Translated: CASSLRGAGNTEAFF. The whole variable domain, remainder taken from reference TRBV5-6 and TRBJ1-1, is DAGVTQSPTHLIKTRGQQVTLRCSPKSGHDTVSWYQQALGQGPQFIFQYYEEEERQRGNFPDRFSGHQFPNYSSELNVNALLLGDSALYLCASSLRGAGNTEAFFGQGTRLTVV.

V gene TRBV30 combines with J gene TRBJ1-3; 8 nucleotides line up with TRBD1. The germline gives CDR1 GTSNPN, CDR2 SVGIG (reference sequence). Unmatched junction bases numbered 4, after V lost 1 base and J lost 8 bases. This CDR3 comprises 13 residues. The CDR3 DNA reads TGTGCCTGGAGTGGCCGACAGGGGTACACCATATATTTT. Protein product: CAWSGRQGYTIYF.

In regard to this clone: The identical CDR3 is also encoded by other nucleotide sequences in the sample. The chain employs TRBV5-1 and TRBJ2-1; tentative D call: TRBD1 (5 bases). Germline lookup yields CDR1 SGHRS and CDR2 YFSETQ. CDR3 size: 14 residues. The V gene lost 0 bases and the J gene lost 4 bases, with 8 bases spanning the gap. This chain's CDR3 is CASSLGQGYNEQFF. In DNA form, the CDR3 reads TGCGCCAGCAGCTTGGGGCAGGGATACAATGAGCAGTTCTTC.

V is TRBV5-1 and J is TRBJ1-1, with D possibly matching TRBD1 (6 bases). Trimming removed 5 bases at V and 4 bases at J, with 9 bases between. The CDR3 is 12 residues long. The germline gives CDR1 SGHRS, CDR2 YFSETQ. In nucleotides, the CDR3 is TGCGCCAGCAGAGGGGGTCTCACTGAAGCTTTCTTT. Translated: CASRGGLTEAFF.